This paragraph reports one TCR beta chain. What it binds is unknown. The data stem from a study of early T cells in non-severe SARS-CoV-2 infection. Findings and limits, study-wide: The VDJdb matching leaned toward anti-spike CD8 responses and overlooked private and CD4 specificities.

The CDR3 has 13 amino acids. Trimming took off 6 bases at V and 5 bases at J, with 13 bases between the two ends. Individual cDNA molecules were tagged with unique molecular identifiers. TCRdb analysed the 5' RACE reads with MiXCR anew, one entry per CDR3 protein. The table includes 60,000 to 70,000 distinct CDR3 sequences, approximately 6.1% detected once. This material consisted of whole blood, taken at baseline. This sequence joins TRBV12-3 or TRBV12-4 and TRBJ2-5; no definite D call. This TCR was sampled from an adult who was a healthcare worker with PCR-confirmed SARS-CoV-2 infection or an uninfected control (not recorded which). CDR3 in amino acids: CASSPMVGETQYF. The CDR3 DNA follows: TGTGCCAGCAGCCCCATGGTGGGTGAGACCCAGTACTTC.